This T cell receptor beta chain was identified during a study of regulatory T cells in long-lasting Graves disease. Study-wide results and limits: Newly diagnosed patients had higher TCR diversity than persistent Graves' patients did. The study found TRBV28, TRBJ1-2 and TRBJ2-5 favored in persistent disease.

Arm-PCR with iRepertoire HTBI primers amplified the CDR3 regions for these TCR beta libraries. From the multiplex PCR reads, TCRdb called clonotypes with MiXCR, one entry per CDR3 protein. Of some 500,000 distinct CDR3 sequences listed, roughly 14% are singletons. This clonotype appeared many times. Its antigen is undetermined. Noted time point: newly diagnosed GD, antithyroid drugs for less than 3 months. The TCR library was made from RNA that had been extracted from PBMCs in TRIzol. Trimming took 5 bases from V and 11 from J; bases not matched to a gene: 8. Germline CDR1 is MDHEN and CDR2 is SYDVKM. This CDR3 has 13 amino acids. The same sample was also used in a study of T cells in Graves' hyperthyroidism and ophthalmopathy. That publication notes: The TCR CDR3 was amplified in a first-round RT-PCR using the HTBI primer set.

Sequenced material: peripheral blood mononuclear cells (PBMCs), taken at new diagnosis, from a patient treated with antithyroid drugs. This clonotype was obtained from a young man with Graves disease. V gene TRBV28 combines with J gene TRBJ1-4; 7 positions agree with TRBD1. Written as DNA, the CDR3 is TGTGCCAGCAGTGCCGACAGGGTTGAGAAACTGTTTTTT. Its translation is CASSADRVEKLFF.